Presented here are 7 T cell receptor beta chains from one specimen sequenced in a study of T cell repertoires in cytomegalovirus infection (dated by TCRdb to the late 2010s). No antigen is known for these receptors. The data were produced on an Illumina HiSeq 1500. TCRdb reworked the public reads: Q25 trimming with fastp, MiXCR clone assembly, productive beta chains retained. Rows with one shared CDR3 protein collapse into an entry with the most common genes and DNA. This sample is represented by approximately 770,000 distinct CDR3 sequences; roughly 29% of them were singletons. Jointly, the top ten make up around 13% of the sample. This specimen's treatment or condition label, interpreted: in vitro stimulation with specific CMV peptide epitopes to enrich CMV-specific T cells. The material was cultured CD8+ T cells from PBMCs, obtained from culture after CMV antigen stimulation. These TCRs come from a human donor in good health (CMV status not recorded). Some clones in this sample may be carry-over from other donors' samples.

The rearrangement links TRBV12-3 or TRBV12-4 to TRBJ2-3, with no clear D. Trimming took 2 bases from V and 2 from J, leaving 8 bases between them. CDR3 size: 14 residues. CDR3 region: CASSLLDPTDTQYF. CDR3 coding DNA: TGTGCCAGCAGTTTACTCGACCCCACAGATACGCAGTATTTT.

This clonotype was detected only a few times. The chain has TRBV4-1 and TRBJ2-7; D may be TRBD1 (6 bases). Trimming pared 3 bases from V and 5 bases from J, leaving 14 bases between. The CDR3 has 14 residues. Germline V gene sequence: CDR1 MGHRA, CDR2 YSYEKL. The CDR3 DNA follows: TGCGCCAGCAGCCAGAGCCAGGGGAGCCACGAGCAGTACTTC. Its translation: CASSQSQGSHEQYF.

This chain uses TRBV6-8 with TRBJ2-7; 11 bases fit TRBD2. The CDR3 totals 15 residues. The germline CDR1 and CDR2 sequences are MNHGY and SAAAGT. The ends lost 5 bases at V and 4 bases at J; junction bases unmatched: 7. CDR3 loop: CASSIASGGRYEQYF. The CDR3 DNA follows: TGTGCCAGCAGTATCGCTAGCGGGGGGAGGTACGAGCAGTACTTC.

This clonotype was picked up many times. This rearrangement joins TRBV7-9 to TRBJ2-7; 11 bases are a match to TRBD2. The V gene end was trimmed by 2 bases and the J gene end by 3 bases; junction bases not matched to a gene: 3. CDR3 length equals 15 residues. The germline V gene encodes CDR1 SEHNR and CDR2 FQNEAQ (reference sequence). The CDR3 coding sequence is TGTGCCAGCAGCTTAATGACTAGCGGGGACTACGAGCAGTACTTC. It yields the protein CASSLMTSGDYEQYF.

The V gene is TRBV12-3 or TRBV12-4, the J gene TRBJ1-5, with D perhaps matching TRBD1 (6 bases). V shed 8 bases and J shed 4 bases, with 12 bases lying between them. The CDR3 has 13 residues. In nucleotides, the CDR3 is TGTGCCAGCCAAAAGGGGGGGAATCAGCCCCAGCATTTT. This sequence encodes CASQKGGNQPQHF.

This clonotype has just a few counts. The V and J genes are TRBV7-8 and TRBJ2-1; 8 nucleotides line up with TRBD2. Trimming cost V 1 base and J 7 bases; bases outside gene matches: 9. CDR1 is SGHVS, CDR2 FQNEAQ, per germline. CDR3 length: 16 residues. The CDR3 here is CASSLVSGTAGNEQFF. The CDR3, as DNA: TGTGCCAGCAGCTTAGTTAGCGGGACCGCGGGGAATGAGCAGTTCTTC.

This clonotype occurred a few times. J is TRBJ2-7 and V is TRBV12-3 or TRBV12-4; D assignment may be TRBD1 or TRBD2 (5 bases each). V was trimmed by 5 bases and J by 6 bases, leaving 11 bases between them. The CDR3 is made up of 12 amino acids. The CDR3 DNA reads TGTGCCAGCAGTATGGGACGGTTCGAGCAGTACTTC. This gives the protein CASSMGRFEQYF.